Shown below are 23 T cell receptor beta chains from a single sample sequenced in a study of beta chain features in type 1 diabetes. For these receptors, no antigen is known. General study points: Shortening of TCRB CDR3s, moderate but significant, appeared in all four CD4+ subsets of Type 1 diabetes patients.

The investigators reverse transcribed all of the isolated RNA, so they sequenced expressed TCRB transcripts. Some clones are missing from TCRdb's copy, which holds only in-frame ones; the method was immunoSEQ multiplex PCR. The sample includes under 850,000 clones, about an eighth of them seen just once. The sequencing sample was made of naive CD4+ T cells from blood. These receptors were collected from a man aged 18 to 30 with type 1 diabetes.

V is TRBV7-9 and J is TRBJ2-3; D unresolved. The CDR3 is 12 residues long. Deletions cut 5 bases from V and 9 bases from J, with 12 bases between. The germline V gene has CDR1 SEHNR and CDR2 FQNEAQ (reference sequence). DNA of the CDR3: TGTGCCAGCAGCCAATCTTCGGAAACGCAGTATTTT. Translating it yields CASSQSSETQYF.

The CDR3 protein is CASVANRDSYEQYF. In DNA form, the CDR3 reads TGTGCCAGCGTTGCGAACAGGGACTCCTACGAGCAGTACTTC. The J gene is TRBJ2-7, the V gene TRBV18; D possibly corresponds to TRBD1 (6 bases). The CDR3 totals 14 residues. Germline assignment: CDR1 KGHSH and CDR2 LQKENI. Between the trimmed V and J ends, which lost 8 bases and 0 bases, there was a span of 14 bases.

This clone showed up just a few times. The V call is TRBV30, the J call TRBJ2-3; D is undetermined. CDR3 size: 15 residues. Looked up from germline, CDR1 is GTSNPN and CDR2 is SVGIG (reference sequence). V shed 0 bases and J shed 6 bases, with 16 bases lying between them. The CDR3 DNA reads TGTGCCTGGAGTGTACCGGCAAAATTTGAGGATACGCAGTATTTT. Translation: CAWSVPAKFEDTQYF.

This clone came up a few times. This chain joins TRBV7-9 and TRBJ1-1; 8 bases map to TRBD1. Losses at the gene ends were 1 base for V and 11 bases for J; bases not matched to a gene: 6. The CDR3 covers 13 residues. The germline V gene encodes CDR1 SEHNR and CDR2 FQNEAQ (reference sequence). Here the CDR3 reads CASSLDDRGSAFF. The CDR3, as DNA: TGTGCCAGCAGCTTAGATGACAGGGGATCGGCTTTCTTT.

The table lists this clone with a few counts. This sequence joins TRBV10-3 and TRBJ1-1, with 9 bases lining up with TRBD1. The V gene's germline CDR1 is ENHRY and CDR2 SYGVKD. This CDR3 has 13 residues. V lost 7 bases and J lost 4; bases outside the gene matches: 4. The CDR3 sequence: CAIIQTGGTEAFF. CDR3 DNA: TGTGCCATCATTCAGACAGGGGGCACTGAAGCTTTCTTT.

The table lists this clone with a few counts. The V and J genes are TRBV7-2 and TRBJ1-2, with TRBD1 identical over 7 bases. The junction had 9 bases not matched to a gene; V was cut back by 6 bases and J by 5 bases. The CDR3 is 14 residues long. CDR1 and CDR2 from the germline V gene are SGHTA and FQGNSA. The CDR3 spells CASRLGGSIYGYTF. The CDR3 coding sequence is TGTGCCAGCAGACTAGGGGGCTCCATATATGGCTACACCTTC.

The J gene is TRBJ2-1, the V gene TRBV7-2; D gene uncertain. CDR1 and CDR2 from the germline V gene are SGHTA and FQGNSA. The CDR3 is 16 amino acids. Trimming took off 1 base at V and 4 bases at J, with 14 bases between the two ends. In nucleotides, the CDR3 is TGTGCCAGCAGCTTAGACCCTGGGGTGGGATACAATGAGCAGTTCTTC. It encodes CASSLDPGVGYNEQFF.

Remarks on this clone: In the same sample, other DNA sequences code for this CDR3. This chain joins TRBV18 and TRBJ1-3, with a tentative D call TRBD1 (6 bases). V was clipped by 0 bases and J by 1 base, with 7 bases between them. Germline-derived CDR1 and CDR2 are KGHSH and LQKENI. The CDR3 has 15 amino acids. The CDR3 spells CASSPPTGSGNTIYF. The CDR3 bases are TGTGCCAGCTCACCACCTACAGGGTCTGGAAACACCATATATTTT.

A few counts support this clone. In DNA form, the CDR3 reads TGTGCCAGCAGTTTCACGGGACGCGGCACTGAAGCTTTCTTT. Amino acids: CASSFTGRGTEAFF. V and J are TRBV27 and TRBJ1-1; D might be TRBD1 (5 bases). The germline CDR1 and CDR2 sequences are MNHEY and SMNVEV (reference sequence). Trimming left V 3 bases short and J 4 bases short, with 12 bases between. This CDR3 has 14 residues.

This clone was seen more than once but under ten times. The chain joins TRBV5-1 to TRBJ2-2, with 8 bases aligning to TRBD1. Per germline, CDR1 SGHRS and CDR2 YFSETQ. V lost 4 bases to trimming and J lost 7 bases; unmatched junction nucleotides: 9. The CDR3 loop spans 15 amino acids. CDR3 sequence: CASSPRDRSSGELFF. For the CDR3, the DNA is TGCGCCAGCAGCCCCCGGGACAGGTCAAGCGGGGAGCTGTTTTTT.

Comment on this clone: The same CDR3 arises from other DNA sequences in this sample as well. The rearrangement links TRBV30 to TRBJ1-1; D is undetermined. Germline CDR1 GTSNPN, CDR2 SVGIG (reference sequence). V was shortened by 2 bases and J by 1 base, with 5 bases between the two germline ends. The CDR3 loop spans 12 amino acids. This CDR3 reads CAWSPRNTEAFF. In DNA form, the CDR3 reads TGTGCCTGGAGTCCTAGGAACACTGAAGCTTTCTTT. Using reference TRBV30 and TRBJ1-1 for the parts outside the CDR3, the full variable domain is SQTIHQWPATLVQPVGSPLSLECTVEGTSNPNLYWYRQAAGRGLQLLFYSVGIGQISSEVPQNLSASRPQDRQFILSSKKLLLSDSGFYLCAWSPRNTEAFFGQGTRLTVV.

This clone was observed a handful of times. The V gene is TRBV7-2, the J gene TRBJ1-1, with 7 nucleotides matching TRBD1. Germline V lookup: CDR1 SGHTA, CDR2 FQGNSA. CDR3 length equals 14 residues. The V segment lost 4 bases and the J segment 2 bases; nucleotides outside the gene matches: 4. CDR3 DNA: TGTGCCAGCAGCTGGGGACAGTCAAACACTGAAGCTTTCTTT. Amino acids: CASSWGQSNTEAFF.

This chain joins TRBV6-1 and TRBJ2-7; D might be TRBD1 or TRBD2, each matching 5 bases. Between the trimmed V and J ends, which lost 4 bases and 12 bases, there was a span of 16 bases. CDR3 length: 12 amino acids. The germline gives CDR1 MNHNS, CDR2 SASEGT. DNA for the CDR3: TGTGCCAGCAGTGGCCCCGGGACCATCGGGTACTTC. This sequence encodes CASSGPGTIGYF.

In the case of this clone: This sample includes further DNA sequences coding for the same CDR3. The CDR3 spells CAWSLAGSTDTQYF. The CDR3 coding sequence is TGTGCCTGGAGTTTGGCGGGGAGCACAGATACGCAGTATTTT. The V call is TRBV30, the J call TRBJ2-3; a possible D gene is TRBD2 (6 bases). V dropped 2 bases and J dropped 0 bases, with 9 bases sitting between them. This CDR3 has 14 amino acids. Germline-derived CDR1 and CDR2 are GTSNPN and SVGIG (reference sequence).

This rearrangement joins TRBV2 to TRBJ2-7; weak D call: TRBD2 (6 bases). Germline assignment: CDR1 SNHLY and CDR2 FYNNEI. The V gene lost 10 bases and the J gene lost 3 bases, with 19 bases spanning the gap. The CDR3 spans 14 residues. This CDR3 reads CANARDGLYYEQYF. The CDR3 DNA reads as TGTGCCAACGCGCGGGACGGACTGTACTACGAGCAGTACTTC.

The chain links TRBV30 to TRBJ2-3; D uncertain. Germline CDR1 GTSNPN, CDR2 SVGIG (reference sequence). V lost 2 bases and J 7 bases, leaving 7 bases between the germline ends. This CDR3 comprises 11 residues. The CDR3 nucleotides are TGTGCCTGGAGTTTGTCATATACGCAGTATTTT. Encoded protein: CAWSLSYTQYF.

The J gene is TRBJ2-7, the V gene TRBV6-1; weak D call: TRBD1 (6 bases). V was cut by 4 bases and J by 8 bases, with 18 bases left in between. CDR1 and CDR2 (germline): MNHNS, SASEGT. The CDR3 is 14 amino acids. The CDR3 loop is CASSVGDGDTQQYF. The CDR3, as DNA: TGTGCCAGCAGTGTCGGAGACGGGGACACTCAGCAGTACTTC.

The V call is TRBV10-3, the J call TRBJ1-1, with a weak D call TRBD1 (6 bases). Looked up from germline, CDR1 is ENHRY and CDR2 is SYGVKD. This CDR3 comprises 12 residues. Trimming took off 9 bases at V and 5 bases at J, with 13 bases between the two ends. The CDR3 DNA sequence: TGTGCCATGGGCAGGGGCTCTACTGAAGCTTTCTTT. Protein: CAMGRGSTEAFF.

This clone was seen more than once but under ten times. The chain carries TRBV7-7 and TRBJ1-5; TRBD1 aligns across 7 bases. The CDR3 runs to 19 residues. V was pared by 1 base and J by 1 base, with 13 bases of the junction left unmatched. In germline, CDR1 is SSHAT, CDR2 FNYEAQ (reference sequence). The CDR3 DNA is TGTGCCAGCAGCTTAGTTCTCCCAGGGGGTAGGGCGAGCAATCAGCCCCAGCATTTT. Encoded protein: CASSLVLPGGRASNQPQHF.

The V and J genes are TRBV18 and TRBJ1-2; D might be TRBD1 (5 bases). V was cut by 2 bases and J by 2 bases, with 9 bases left in between. The CDR3 is 14 amino acids. Germline values: CDR1 KGHSH, CDR2 LQKENI. CDR3 in amino acids: CASSPGAGNYGYTF. The CDR3 DNA sequence: TGTGCCAGCTCACCAGGGGCAGGGAACTATGGCTACACCTTC. The complete variable domain, with remaining parts taken from reference TRBV18 and TRBJ1-2, reads NAGVMQNPRHLVRRRGQEARLRCSPMKGHSHVYWYRQLPEEGLKFMVYLQKENIIDESGMPKERFSAEFPKEGPSILRIQQVVRGDSAAYFCASSPGAGNYGYTFGSGTRLTVV.

This clone was found a few times. V usage is TRBV6-5 and J usage is TRBJ1-5; no clear D. The CDR3 length is 14 residues. Germline-derived CDR1 and CDR2 are MNHEY and SVGAGI. V shed 2 bases and J shed 4 bases, with 9 bases lying between them. CDR3 sequence reads: CASSYGPGNQPQHF. In DNA form, the CDR3 reads TGTGCCAGCAGTTACGGGCCAGGAAATCAGCCCCAGCATTTT.

The chain uses TRBV28 and TRBJ1-1; tentatively, D is TRBD1 (6 bases). From germline, CDR1 is MDHEN and CDR2 SYDVKM. The V end was cut by 4 bases, the J end by 10 bases, with 16 bases between. This CDR3 spans 13 amino acids. The CDR3 sequence is CASSWGPGAIAFF. The CDR3 nucleotides are TGTGCCAGCAGTTGGGGGCCGGGGGCCATAGCTTTCTTT.

The V and J genes are TRBV9 and TRBJ1-2, with 10 nucleotides matching TRBD1. This CDR3 contains 14 residues. The germline gives CDR1 SGDLS, CDR2 YYNGEE. V was pared by 3 bases and J by 6 bases, with 5 bases of the junction left unmatched. The CDR3 region is CASSDRQGADGYTF. For the CDR3, the DNA is TGTGCCAGCAGCGACCGACAGGGGGCGGATGGCTACACCTTC. The whole variable domain, remainder taken from reference TRBV9 and TRBJ1-2, is DSGVTQTPKHLITATGQRVTLRCSPRSGDLSVYWYQQSLDQGLQFLIQYYNGEERAKGNILERFSAQQFPDLHSELNLSSLELGDSALYFCASSDRQGADGYTFGSGTRLTVV.